This T cell receptor beta chain was captured in a study of shared clonotypes between healthy human individuals. Looking at the study overall: CD4 naive and CD4 memory each took three plates per donor, while CD8 naive took two and CD8 memory one.

All donors were Caucasian adults living in Nashville, Tennessee. Naive CD4+ cells were CD45RA-selected; the remaining cells were memory. Deep-level running was used for the assay. This table comes from immunoSEQ multiplex PCR, and its TCRdb copy is limited to in-frame clones, with some not included. The sample yields 640,000 or so clones, about two thirds seen once. This CDR3 has 15 amino acids. Germline CDR1 and CDR2: SGHTS and YDEGEE. With 4 bases clipped from V and 7 bases from J, the junction kept 13 bases outside the gene matches. The receptor's source is a woman aged 25 to 39 in good health. Sequencing was done on a sample of memory CD4+ T cells sorted from blood. The sample's subset: CD45RA-negative fraction. J is TRBJ2-5 and V is TRBV5-8; TRBD1 matches 7 bases. CDR3 sequence reads: CASSGNLQGPGTQYF. The CDR3, as DNA: TGTGCCAGCAGCGGGAATTTACAGGGGCCGGGGACCCAGTACTTC.